Listed below are T cell receptor beta chains from one sample, sequenced in a study of memory CD4+ T cells and cytomegalovirus serostatus. TCRdb keeps only in-frame clones here, not all; method: immunoSEQ multiplex PCR. The table includes approximately 53,000 clones, about four fifths detected once. The source material was memory CD4+ T cells from blood. Source of these receptors: an adult in good health and CMV-seronegative. CDR3s include the opening cysteine and the closing phenylalanine or tryptophan. D genes are given only for firm matches. Part of the rows lack a size; the others show once, few, many or a class for expanded clones.

V gene	J gene	clone size	D gene	CDR3 DNA	CDR3 protein
TRBV6-1	TRBJ1-1	.	TRBD1	TGTGCCAGCAGACAGGACAGGGGGAACACTGAAGCTTTCTTT	CASRQDRGNTEAFF
TRBV13	TRBJ1-1	few	TRBD1	TGTGCCAGCAGCTTAGGTAGGGGACAGGGGATTGTTGAAGCTTTCTTT	CASSLGRGQGIVEAFF
TRBV4-1	TRBJ1-4	few	TRBD1	TGCGCCAGCAGCCAAGGGGATCAGGGGGTGGGCGAAAAACTGTTTTTT	CASSQGDQGVGEKLFF
TRBV5-1	TRBJ2-1	.	.	TGCGCCAGCAGCTCTGGGACTTTAACCTACAATGAGCAGTTCTTC	CASSSGTLTYNEQFF
TRBV5-1	TRBJ2-7	.	.	TGCGCCAGCAGCTTGGGCCTTCGAAGGGACCAGAGAGGAGAGCAGTACTTC	CASSLGLRRDQRGEQYF
TRBV5-1	TRBJ2-5	.	TRBD1	TGCGCCAGCAGCTTGGGTCGGACAGGGATAGAGACCCAGTACTTC	CASSLGRTGIETQYF
TRBV27	TRBJ1-6	.	.	TGTGCCAGCAGTCCGTCAGGGTTGGGGAATTCACCCCTCCACTTT	CASSPSGLGNSPLHF
TRBV9	TRBJ2-5	.	TRBD1	TGTGCCAGCAGTGCGACCGGGGGCAGGGGGCGGGAGACCCAGTACTTC	CASSATGGRGRETQYF
TRBV9	TRBJ2-5	.	.	TGTGCCAGCAGCGGGGCGGGGTGGATGGAGACCCAGTACTTC	CASSGAGWMETQYF
TRBV10-3	TRBJ1-2	.	.	TGTGCCATCAGGGAACAGGCCCAAGGGTATGGCTACACCTTC	CAIREQAQGYGYTF
TRBV19	TRBJ1-5	few	.	TGTGCCCTTTCAGAAGGGGTAAGCAATCAGCCCCAGCATTTT	CALSEGVSNQPQHF
TRBV6-6	TRBJ1-1	.	.	TGTGCCAGCAGTGCCGCGGTGGCCTCCACTGAAGCTTTCTTT	CASSAAVASTEAFF
TRBV7-2	TRBJ2-1	few	.	TGTGCCAGCAGCTCACAAGGCGGGAACAATGAGCAGTTCTTC	CASSSQGGNNEQFF
TRBV5-1	TRBJ2-3	.	.	TGCGCCAGCAGCAGGGTCACAGATACGCAGTATTTT	CASSRVTDTQYF
TRBV29-1	TRBJ1-2	.	TRBD1	TGCAGCGCCAACACAGGGGATGGCTACACCTTC	CSANTGDGYTF
TRBV6-1	TRBJ2-1	.	.	TGTGCCAGCAGTGAAGTAAACAGATACAATGAGCAGTTCTTC	CASSEVNRYNEQFF
TRBV15	TRBJ1-5	.	.	TGTGCCACCAGCCCGAATAGTGGGCAGCCCCAGCATTTT	CATSPNSGQPQHF
TRBV11-2	TRBJ2-5	.	TRBD1	TGTGCCAGCAGCCCGGGACAGGGTGAGACCCAGTACTTC	CASSPGQGETQYF
TRBV10-3	TRBJ2-1	few	.	TGTGCCATCAGTGAGTCGATCCAGATCCATGAGCAGTTCTTC	CAISESIQIHEQFF
TRBV19	TRBJ1-5	.	.	TGTGCCAGTGTGGCGGGGCGCCTTAGCAATCAGCCCCAGCATTTT	CASVAGRLSNQPQHF